The 14 T cell receptor beta chains below were found in one sample sequenced in a study of cytomegalovirus exposure and HLA in healthy donors. The PCR used 60 Vbeta and 13 Jbeta primers. Clones were read by immunoSEQ multiplex PCR, and TCRdb kept only the in-frame ones, dropping some. The sample has under 200,000 clones, over 80% seen once. Material for sequencing was PBMCs. The receptors were sampled from a girl aged 10-17 years in good health and CMV-seropositive.

V gene TRBV27 combines with J gene TRBJ2-5; D might be TRBD2 (5 bases). This CDR3 region has 12 residues. In germline, CDR1 is MNHEY, CDR2 SMNVEV (reference sequence). Trimming shortened V by 5 bases and J by 4 bases, and 8 bases separated the two germline ends. CDR3 region: CASSPSGETQYF. The CDR3 nucleotides are TGTGCCAGCAGTCCCAGCGGAGAGACCCAGTACTTC.

The chain joins TRBV19 to TRBJ2-7, with 11 bases identical to TRBD1. Germline values: CDR1 LNHDA, CDR2 SQIVND (reference sequence). This CDR3 region has 15 residues. V lost 3 bases and J lost 5; bases outside the gene matches: 6. The CDR3 spells CASSIPGQGEHEQYF. In DNA form, the CDR3 reads TGTGCCAGTAGTATTCCGGGACAGGGGGAACACGAGCAGTACTTC. Complete variable domain (other parts from reference TRBV19 and TRBJ2-7): DGGITQSPKYLFRKEGQNVTLSCEQNLNHDAMYWYRQDPGQGLRLIYYSQIVNDFQKGDIAEGYSVSREKKESFPLTVTSAQKNPTAFYLCASSIPGQGEHEQYFGPGTRLTVT.

The chain uses TRBV28 and TRBJ1-5; D unresolved. The CDR3 runs 15 residues. Trimming removed 2 bases at V and 1 base at J, with 9 bases between. The germline gives CDR1 MDHEN, CDR2 SYDVKM. CDR3 in DNA: TGTGCCAGCAGTTTAGTACAGCCCAGCAATCAGCCCCAGCATTTT. It yields the protein CASSLVQPSNQPQHF.

The rearrangement links TRBV5-1 to TRBJ2-5, with 7 bases identical to TRBD2. The CDR3 spans 15 residues. V lost 0 bases, J lost 1 base, and 3 bases stayed unmatched. The germline gives CDR1 SGHRS, CDR2 YFSETQ. Here the CDR3 reads CASSLAPSGQETQYF. The CDR3 DNA sequence: TGCGCCAGCAGCTTGGCCCCTAGCGGCCAAGAGACCCAGTACTTC.

This clone was found once. The J gene is TRBJ2-7, the V gene TRBV5-1; 11 nucleotides align to TRBD2. Trimming at V came to 0 bases and at J to 1 base, leaving 3 bases not matched to a gene. The germline V gene has CDR1 SGHRS and CDR2 YFSETQ. The CDR3 consists of 16 residues. CDR3 residues: CASSLAGTSGSYEQYF. The CDR3 region has the DNA TGCGCCAGCAGCTTGGCCGGGACTAGCGGATCCTACGAGCAGTACTTC.

J is TRBJ1-5 and V is TRBV28, with D maybe TRBD1 (6 bases). Germline V gene data show CDR1 as MDHEN and CDR2 as SYDVKM. The CDR3 totals 16 residues. With 5 bases removed from V and 1 base from J, the gap between germline ends came to 15 bases. CDR3 amino acids: CASSPIQGNSNQPQHF. The DNA for the CDR3 is TGTGCCAGCAGTCCCATCCAGGGGAACAGCAATCAGCCCCAGCATTTT.

V is TRBV11-3 and J is TRBJ2-1; D might be TRBD1 (6 bases). Germline CDR1 and CDR2: SGHNT and YENEEA. CDR3 length equals 15 residues. Trimming left V 5 bases short and J 1 base short, with 12 bases between. CDR3: CASSPRTDSYNEQFF. CDR3 DNA: TGTGCCAGCAGCCCCCGGACAGATTCCTACAATGAGCAGTTCTTC.

This chain connects TRBV5-1 to TRBJ2-7; tentatively, D is TRBD2 (7 bases). Germline V gene sequence: CDR1 SGHRS, CDR2 YFSETQ. This CDR3 has 15 amino acids. V was trimmed by 0 bases and J by 6 bases, leaving 16 bases between them. CDR3: CASSLGGRGLGEQYF. In nucleotides, the CDR3 is TGCGCCAGCAGCTTGGGAGGGCGGGGGCTCGGCGAGCAGTACTTC.

The rearrangement joins TRBV7-2 to TRBJ1-2; D is uncertain. CDR1 is SGHTA and CDR2 is FQGNSA in the germline V gene. The CDR3 is 15 residues long. Between the trimmed V and J ends, which lost 5 bases and 2 bases, there was a span of 15 bases. This chain's CDR3 is CASSRWRGSNYGYTF. The CDR3 DNA reads as TGTGCCAGCAGCAGATGGAGAGGCAGCAACTATGGCTACACCTTC.

The chain uses TRBV15 and TRBJ1-1; D gene unclear. Germline values: CDR1 LNHNV, CDR2 YYDKDF (reference sequence). The CDR3 has 16 residues. V was shortened by 0 bases and J by 4 bases, with 15 bases between the two germline ends. The CDR3 sequence: CATSRDLGGRGTEAFF. The CDR3 nucleotides read TGTGCCACCAGCAGAGATCTGGGAGGTCGAGGCACTGAAGCTTTCTTT.

The J gene is TRBJ2-7, the V gene TRBV2, with TRBD2 identical over 8 bases. Germline CDR1 reads SNHLY; CDR2 reads FYNNEI. The CDR3 has 15 residues. Germline trimming cut 4 bases from V and 6 bases from J; bases unmatched to any gene: 11. The CDR3 bases are TGTGCCAGCAGTGTGGGCGGGAGGACGAGGGGCGAGCAGTACTTC. Amino acid sequence: CASSVGGRTRGEQYF. Full variable domain (missing parts from reference TRBV2 and TRBJ2-7): EPEVTQTPSHQVTQMGQEVILRCVPISNHLYFYWYRQILGQKVEFLVSFYNNEISEKSEIFDDQFSVERPDGSNFTLKIRSTKLEDSAMYFCASSVGGRTRGEQYFGPGTRLTVT.

V is TRBV7-8 and J is TRBJ2-1; 7 bases are a match to TRBD2. V shed 3 bases and J 8 bases; nucleotides not matched to a gene: 4. The CDR3 covers 13 residues. CDR1 and CDR2 (germline): SGHVS, FQNEAQ. The CDR3, as DNA: TGTGCCAGCAGCTTGCGACTAGCCGATGAGCAGTTCTTC. Protein: CASSLRLADEQFF.

The chain is built from TRBV29-1 and TRBJ2-5, with D possibly matching TRBD1 (6 bases). The CDR3 is 14 amino acids. CDR1 and CDR2 from the germline V gene are SQVTM and ANQGSEA. The V end lost 2 bases, the J end lost 4 bases, and 14 bases lay between the germline ends. The CDR3 reads CSVEKGRGGETQYF. CDR3 bases: TGCAGCGTTGAAAAGGGCAGGGGTGGAGAGACCCAGTACTTC.

This clone was seen once. V gene TRBV7-8 combines with J gene TRBJ1-1, with 7 bases identical to TRBD1. V lost 5 bases to trimming and J lost 0 bases; unmatched junction nucleotides: 6. CDR3 size: 15 residues. Per the germline V gene, CDR1 is SGHVS and CDR2 is FQNEAQ. Written as DNA, the CDR3 is TGTGCCAGCAGCCCCAGGACAGGACTGAACACTGAAGCTTTCTTT. Translated, it gives CASSPRTGLNTEAFF.